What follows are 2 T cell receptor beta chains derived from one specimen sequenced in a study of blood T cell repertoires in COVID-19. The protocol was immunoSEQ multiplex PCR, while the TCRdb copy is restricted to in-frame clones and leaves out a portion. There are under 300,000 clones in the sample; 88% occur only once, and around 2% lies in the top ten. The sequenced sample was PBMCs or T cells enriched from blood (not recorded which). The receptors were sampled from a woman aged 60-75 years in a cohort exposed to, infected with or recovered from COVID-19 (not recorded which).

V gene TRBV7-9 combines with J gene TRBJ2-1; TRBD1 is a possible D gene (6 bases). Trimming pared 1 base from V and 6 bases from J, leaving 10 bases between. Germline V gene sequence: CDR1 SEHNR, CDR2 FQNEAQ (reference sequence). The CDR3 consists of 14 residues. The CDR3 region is CASSLGGQSNEQFF. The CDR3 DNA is TGTGCCAGCAGCTTAGGGGGACAATCCAATGAGCAGTTCTTC.

The CDR3 is CATSDLWGERNTGELFF. The CDR3 DNA reads TGTGCCACCAGTGATTTGTGGGGCGAGCGGAACACCGGGGAGCTGTTTTTT. The rearrangement uses TRBV24-1 and TRBJ2-2; D possibly corresponds to TRBD1 (5 bases). The CDR3 sequence is 17 residues long. The V gene lost 0 bases and the J gene lost 1 base, with 11 bases spanning the gap. Germline V gives CDR1 KGHDR, CDR2 SFDVKD.